This TCR beta chain was documented in a study of T cell responses to AZD1222 COVID-19 vaccine (dated by TCRdb to the early 2020s). Notes on the research overall: Because spike-specific TCR depth and breadth did not differ between the two schedules, AZD1222 recipients who got a second dose at roughly 4 weeks were pooled with those who got a second dose at roughly 12 weeks. Enrollment into the trials was organized by age into subgroups of 18-55, 56-69 and 70-plus years, and those subgroups contained roughly 150, 30 and 60 TCR-sequenced participants, respectively. TCR sequencing was performed for roughly 240 trial participants, of whom 200 to 220 were given two doses of AZD1222 and about 25 were given two doses of MenACWY control vaccine.

The CDR3 regions of human TCRbeta chains were subjected to immunosequencing. The source study handled its data this way. Repertoire TCRs were checked for matches against a reference library of SARS-CoV-2-specific TCRs that had been generated using the MIRA antigen-specificity platform. Breadth meant the fraction of unique TCRs that were SARS-CoV-2-associated, whereas depth meant the fraction of total T cells that were SARS-CoV-2-associated. Using the MIRA data, every spike-specific TCR was mapped to the spike region that the TCR reacted to and assigned to either a CD4 or a CD8 class. Log10-transformed breadth and depth values were compared by one-way ANOVA with Sidak's multiple comparisons tests. TCRdb retrieved this table from immuneACCESS and kept in-frame rearrangements only. Not all clones are present; in checked studies, unresolved V genes account for under half, and no reason is known for the remainder. V, J and clone size are taken as reported in that table, and D and trimming were inferred from the DNA itself. The sample includes around 30,000 clones, with 93% observed a single time. Of the sample, over 8% is held by the ten largest clones.

From a lookup of the germline V gene (reference sequence), CDR1 and CDR2 are SEHNR and FQNEAQ. V lost 1 base and J lost 4 bases; the stretch between them is 10 bases long. From cysteine to phenylalanine, the CDR3 is 14 amino acids long. Only the CDR3 part of the read is kept: 42 bases, read in frame from the first base. What the authors observed across the whole study: Most participants were white British and females outnumbered males, and the authors suggested that clonal diversity may have been underestimated. Conclusions about previously exposed vaccinees are limited because only six or seven AZD1222 recipients were SARS-CoV-2 seropositive at baseline. No day 14 peak-response samples were available, so repertoires were characterized only after the peak T cell response. Reportedly, almost half of the unique spike-specific TCRs recognized epitopes lying outside the regions that are mutated in the B.1.351 and B.1.1.7 variants. The vaccine-associated CD4 TCRs covered the entire spike protein, and the dominant responses fell in regions 160-218 and 743-854. After two AZD1222 doses, spike-specific TCR breadth and depth were significantly higher than at day 0 and than in MenACWY recipients. The 56-69-year group was small, and its depth increase did not reach significance, likely because of low power.

The sample's time point label, in plain terms: baseline before first vaccination. Vaccinee samples came from UK trials COV001 and COV002, including a single-blind randomized controlled phase 2/3 trial of AZD1222 (ChAdOx1 nCoV-19) in healthy adults. For TCRbeta chain sequencing, PBMC samples were collected from trial participants at day 0 and at day 28 after the second dose. With regard to this clone: Its cognate antigen has yet to be identified. The input lacks base qualities; no much larger clone sits a single base away.

The chain is assembled from TRBV7-9 and TRBJ1-2; no D segment can be confidently identified. The sequenced sample was peripheral blood, obtained on day 0 of AZD1222 vaccination. The receptor was derived from an adult in good health. The nucleotide sequence reads as follows: TGTGCCAGCAGCTTAGGAGGGTTGGGCTATGGCTACACCTTC. Translated, this gives CASSLGGLGYGYTF.